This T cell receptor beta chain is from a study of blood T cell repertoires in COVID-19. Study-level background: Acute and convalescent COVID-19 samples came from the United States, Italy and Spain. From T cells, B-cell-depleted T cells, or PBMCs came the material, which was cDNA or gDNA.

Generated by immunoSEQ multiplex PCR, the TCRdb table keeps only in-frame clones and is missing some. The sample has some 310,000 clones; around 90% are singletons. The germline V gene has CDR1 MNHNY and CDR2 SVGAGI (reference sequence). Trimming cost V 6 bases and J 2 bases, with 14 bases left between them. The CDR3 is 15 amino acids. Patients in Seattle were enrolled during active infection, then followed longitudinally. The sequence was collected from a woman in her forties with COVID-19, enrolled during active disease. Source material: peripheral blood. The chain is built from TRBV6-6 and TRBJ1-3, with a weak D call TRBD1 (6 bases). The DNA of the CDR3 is TGTGCCAGCAGCCCTAGTAACAGGGCTGGAAACACCATATATTTT. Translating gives CASSPSNRAGNTIYF.